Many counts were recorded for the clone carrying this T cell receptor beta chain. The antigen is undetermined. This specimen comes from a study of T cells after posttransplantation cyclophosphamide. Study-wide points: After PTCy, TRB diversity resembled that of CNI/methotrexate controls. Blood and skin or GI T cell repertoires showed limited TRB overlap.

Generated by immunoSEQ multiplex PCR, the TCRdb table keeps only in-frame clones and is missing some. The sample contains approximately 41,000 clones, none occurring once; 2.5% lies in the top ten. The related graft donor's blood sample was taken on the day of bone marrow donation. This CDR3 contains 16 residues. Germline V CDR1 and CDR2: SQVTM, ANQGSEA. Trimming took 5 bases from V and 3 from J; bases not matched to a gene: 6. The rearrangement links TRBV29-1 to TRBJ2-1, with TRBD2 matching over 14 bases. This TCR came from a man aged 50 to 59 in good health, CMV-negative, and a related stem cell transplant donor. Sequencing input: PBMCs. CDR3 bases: TGCAGCGTTTATACGACTAGCGGGAGGGGCTACAATGAGCAGTTCTTC. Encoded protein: CSVYTTSGRGYNEQFF.